This T cell receptor beta chain is drawn from a study of blood T cell repertoires in COVID-19. CDR1 and CDR2 (germline): LNHNV, YYDKDF (reference sequence). CDR3 length equals 19 residues. The V and J ends lost 0 bases and 0 bases, in that order; junction bases with no gene match: 9. Measured with immunoSEQ multiplex PCR; TCRdb has only the in-frame clones, and not every one. In the table there are about 230,000 clones, over 80% of which are singletons. The TCR sequence derives from an older woman with active or convalescent COVID-19. This chain links TRBV15 with TRBJ1-5; 9 bases match TRBD1. Sequenced material: peripheral blood. In DNA form, the CDR3 reads TGTGCCACCAGCAGAGATAGGACAGGGGTACCGTATAGCAATCAGCCCCAGCATTTT. Translation: CATSRDRTGVPYSNQPQHF.